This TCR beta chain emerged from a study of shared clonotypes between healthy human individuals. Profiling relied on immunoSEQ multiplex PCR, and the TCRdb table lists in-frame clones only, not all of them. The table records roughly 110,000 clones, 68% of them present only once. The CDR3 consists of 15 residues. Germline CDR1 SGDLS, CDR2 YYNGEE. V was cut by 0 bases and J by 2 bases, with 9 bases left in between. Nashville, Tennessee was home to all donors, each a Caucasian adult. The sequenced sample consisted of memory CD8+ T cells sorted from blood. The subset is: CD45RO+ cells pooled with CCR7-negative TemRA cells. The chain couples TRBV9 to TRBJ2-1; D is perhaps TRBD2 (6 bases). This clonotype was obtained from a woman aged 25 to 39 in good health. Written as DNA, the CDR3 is TGTGCCAGCAGCGTAGACGGGAGCACCTACAATGAGCAGTTCTTC. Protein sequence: CASSVDGSTYNEQFF.